This T cell receptor beta chain was identified during a study of shared clonotypes between healthy human individuals. Study at large: CD4 naive and CD4 memory each took three plates per donor, while CD8 naive took two and CD8 memory one. The study, taken as a whole, reports: Among donors, sharing of clonotypes was expected to be affected by sequencing depth.

Per sorted-subset replicate PCR, input was approximately 210 ng DNA, representing tens of thousands of T cell genomes. Only in-frame clones appear in the TCRdb table, and some are missing; sequencing was by immunoSEQ multiplex PCR. The sample lists 2.3 million or so clones; roughly 93% were seen once. As regards this clone: Its antigen is undetermined.

Germline loops: CDR1 SGHTA, CDR2 FQGNSA. Trimming shortened V by 4 bases and J by 1 base, and 17 bases separated the two germline ends. This CDR3 has 16 residues. Material: naive CD4+ T cells from PBMCs. Subset: CD45RA+ positively selected. The chain is built from TRBV7-2 and TRBJ2-7; D possibly uses TRBD1 or TRBD2 (5 bases each). The source is a man aged 18-30 years in good health. Some clones in this sample may be carry-over from other donors' samples. The CDR3 sequence is CASSSIRDGSSYEQYF. DNA for the CDR3: TGTGCCAGCAGCTCTATCCGGGACGGATCATCCTACGAGCAGTACTTC.